This passage covers 32 T cell receptor beta chains from one sample sequenced in a study of T cells in Graves' hyperthyroidism and ophthalmopathy. TCR beta CDR3 sequences were amplified from RNA transcripts. HTBI primers were the set used in a first-round RT-PCR of the TCR CDR3. Via MiXCR, TCRdb re-called the multiplex PCR reads, giving one row per CDR3 protein. In the table there are hundreds of thousands of distinct CDR3 sequences, approximately 40% of which are singletons. Source material: blood. The source is a man between 18 and 35 years old with Graves' hyperthyroidism.

In its sample, this clonotype was seen many times. This chain uses TRBV7-6 with TRBJ2-7; D possibly corresponds to TRBD1 (5 bases). The length of the CDR3 is 15 residues. The germline V gene encodes CDR1 SGHVS and CDR2 FNYEAQ. Trimming took off 0 bases at V and 1 base at J, with 10 bases between the two ends. The CDR3 region has the DNA TGTGCCAGCAGCTTAGCAGGGCCAGGGTCCTACGAGCAGTACTTC. It encodes CASSLAGPGSYEQYF.

This clonotype was counted many times. V usage is TRBV7-8 and J usage is TRBJ2-6; 7 nucleotides align to TRBD1. This CDR3 is 17 amino acids long. Trimming removed 5 bases from V and 1 base from J; junction bases left unmatched: 8. Germline V CDR1 and CDR2: SGHVS, FQNEAQ. The chain's CDR3 is CASSAWPRGSGANVLTF. DNA of the CDR3: TGTGCCAGCAGCGCATGGCCCAGGGGGTCTGGGGCCAACGTCCTGACTTTC.

This sequence joins TRBV4-1 and TRBJ1-3; D remains ambiguous. V was shortened by 5 bases and J by 4 bases, with 12 bases between the two germline ends. Germline assignment: CDR1 MGHRA and CDR2 YSYEKL. This CDR3 region has 14 residues. The CDR3 DNA is TGCGCCAGCAGCAGGAGGGCAGCCGGAAACACCATATATTTT. It yields the protein CASSRRAAGNTIYF.

This clonotype was detected only a few times. V is TRBV6-5 and J is TRBJ1-1; 8 bases line up with TRBD1. From germline, CDR1 is MNHEY and CDR2 SVGAGI. The CDR3 covers 12 residues. After removal of 4 bases from V and 11 bases from J, the junction contained 6 bases not matched to a gene. The CDR3 reads CASSSDREDAFF. For the CDR3, the DNA is TGTGCCAGCAGTTCGGACAGGGAGGATGCTTTCTTT.

A few counts support this clonotype. The chain couples TRBV24-1 to TRBJ2-2; 9 bases match TRBD1. The germline gives CDR1 KGHDR, CDR2 SFDVKD. There are 18 residues in the CDR3. The trim removed 5 bases at V and 1 base at J, leaving 10 bases unmatched. CDR3 protein: CATSAPPGTGQNTGELFF. In nucleotides, the CDR3 is TGTGCCACCAGTGCCCCCCCGGGGACAGGGCAGAACACCGGGGAGCTGTTTTTT.

This chain joins TRBV5-6 and TRBJ1-1, with TRBD1 as a possible D gene (5 bases). The germline V and J ends were trimmed by 4 bases and 0 bases, with 10 bases remaining between them. Germline CDR1 reads SGHDT; CDR2 reads YYEEEE. The CDR3 runs to 14 residues. The CDR3 DNA sequence: TGTGCCAGCAGCCGGGACGACATGAACACTGAAGCTTTCTTT. The encoded protein is CASSRDDMNTEAFF.

This clonotype is a singleton in its sample. A much larger clone differs by one base, so this may be a read error. This chain links TRBV15 with TRBJ1-3; unclear D gene. With 5 bases removed from V and 0 bases from J, the gap between germline ends came to 8 bases. The germline V gene encodes CDR1 LNHNV and CDR2 YYDKDF (reference sequence). The CDR3 extends over 14 amino acids. The CDR3: CATSRDGSGNTIYF. The CDR3 DNA follows: TGTGCCACCAGCCGCGACGGCTCTGGAAACACCATATATTTT.

This chain uses TRBV10-3 with TRBJ2-5, with 8 bases matching TRBD2. CDR1 ENHRY and CDR2 SYGVKD come from the germline V gene. The CDR3 length is 16 residues. Trimming at V came to 10 bases and at J to 1 base, leaving 14 bases not matched to a gene. The CDR3 is CASTARVAGSQETQYF. The CDR3 DNA is TGTGCCAGCACGGCACGGGTAGCGGGGTCCCAAGAGACCCAGTACTTC.

This clonotype has at least ten counts. The CDR3 reads CASSGVASSGNTIYF. The CDR3 DNA reads TGTGCCAGCAGCGGGGTCGCCAGCTCTGGAAACACCATATATTTT. The chain is built from TRBV2 and TRBJ1-3; D gene uncertain. This CDR3 region has 15 residues. V was pared by 6 bases and J by 0 bases, with 12 bases between. CDR1 SNHLY and CDR2 FYNNEI come from the germline V gene.

This clonotype was recorded a few times. Mismatch with germline at one junction end may stem from a read error. The rearrangement uses TRBV11-1 and TRBJ2-7, with 12 bases fitting TRBD1. Germline V gene lookup returns CDR1 SGHAT and CDR2 FQDESV (reference sequence). The CDR3 has 16 amino acids. The CDR3 here is CASSSGQGALLYEQYF. Here the CDR3 DNA reads TGTGCCAGTAGCTCGGGACAGGGGGCTCTACTGTACGAGCAGTACTTC.

The CDR3 DNA reads as TGTGCCATCAGCGGACAGGGGGACACAGATACGCAGTATTTT. This gives the protein CAISGQGDTDTQYF. This rearrangement joins TRBV10-3 to TRBJ2-3; 10 positions agree with TRBD1. J gave up 2 bases and V 6 bases, and 2 bases lay outside the gene matches. The CDR3 sequence is 14 residues long. The germline V gene has CDR1 ENHRY and CDR2 SYGVKD.

Details on this clonotype: A read error may be the cause here, since a much bigger clone is one base away. The rearrangement links TRBV14 to TRBJ2-5, with D uncertain. V dropped 6 bases and J dropped 7 bases, with 12 bases sitting between them. Germline V gives CDR1 SGHDN, CDR2 FVKESK. This CDR3 is built from 12 residues. The CDR3 here is CASRRAFGTQYF. Written as DNA, the CDR3 is TGTGCCAGCAGGCGAGCCTTTGGGACCCAGTACTTC.

This clonotype was recorded a few times. The V gene is TRBV6-6, the J gene TRBJ1-4; possible D gene TRBD1, 5 bases. The germline gives CDR1 MNHNY, CDR2 SVGAGI (reference sequence). This CDR3 comprises 16 residues. V lost 2 bases to trimming and J lost 0 bases, with 10 bases between them. CDR3 DNA: TGTGCCAGCAGTTACGACAGATCGGCAACTAATGAAAAACTGTTTTTT. Its protein is CASSYDRSATNEKLFF.

CDR3 amino acids: CASLGYAGELFF. DNA for the CDR3: TGCGCCAGCCTGGGTTACGCCGGGGAGCTGTTTTTT. This chain connects TRBV5-1 to TRBJ2-2; no clear D. The V and J ends lost 7 bases and 6 bases respectively, with 10 bases between them. The CDR3 sequence is 12 residues long. Germline loops: CDR1 SGHRS, CDR2 YFSETQ.

This clonotype appeared once. At one boundary the junction diverges from the germline segment, which might be a read error. This chain links TRBV2 with TRBJ1-1; D is unclear. CDR1 is SNHLY, CDR2 FYNNEI, per germline. This CDR3 has 13 amino acids. The CDR3 is CTSRDRVPTEAFF. The CDR3 DNA sequence: TGTACCAGCAGAGATAGGGTACCGACTGAAGCTTTCTTT. Together with reference TRBV2 and TRBJ1-1, the CDR3 gives the full variable domain: EPEVTQTPSHQVTQMGQEVILRCVPISNHLYFYWYRQILGQKVEFLVSFYNNEISEKSEIFDDQFSVERPDGSNFTLKIRSTKLEDSAMYFCTSRDRVPTEAFFGQGTRLTVV.

This chain links TRBV20-1 with TRBJ2-7; no definite D call. The germline gives CDR1 DFQATT, CDR2 SNEGSKA (reference sequence). V shed 7 bases and J shed 2 bases, with 6 bases lying between them. The CDR3 runs 10 residues. Written as DNA, the CDR3 is TGCAGTGAAAGAGCCTACGAGCAGTACTTC. Translated: CSERAYEQYF.

This clonotype has at least ten counts. The V gene is TRBV7-2, the J gene TRBJ2-5; 9 bases match TRBD2. Germline V CDR1 and CDR2: SGHTA, FQGNSA. This CDR3 is built from 15 residues. After removal of 4 bases from V and 4 bases from J, the junction contained 7 bases not matched to a gene. CDR3 protein: CASSSAGTSIETQYF. CDR3 coding DNA: TGTGCCAGCAGCTCCGCCGGGACTAGCATAGAGACCCAGTACTTC.

J is TRBJ2-5 and V is TRBV7-9, with D hard to call. Germline lookup yields CDR1 SEHNR and CDR2 FQNEAQ (reference sequence). The CDR3 contains 16 residues. V shed 1 base and J shed 2 bases, with 14 bases lying between them. CDR3 amino acids: CASSLDPPAPQETQYF. CDR3 nucleotide sequence: TGTGCCAGCAGCTTAGATCCGCCAGCCCCTCAAGAGACCCAGTACTTC.

This clonotype was observed a handful of times. The rearrangement joins TRBV5-5 to TRBJ1-5; D is unclear. With 1 base removed from V and 0 bases from J, the gap between germline ends came to 8 bases. The CDR3 is made up of 15 amino acids. Germline CDR1 and CDR2: SGHKS and YYEKEE (reference sequence). This chain's CDR3 is CASSLTSISNQPQHF. In nucleotides, the CDR3 is TGTGCCAGCAGCTTGACGAGTATTAGCAATCAGCCCCAGCATTTT.

A note on this clonotype: A read error is possible here, since a much larger clone lies one base away. V and J are TRBV9 and TRBJ1-5; the D is unclear. The length of the CDR3 is 13 residues. Looked up from germline, CDR1 is SGDLS and CDR2 is YYNGEE. CDR3 amino acids: CTSSVDGYQPQHF. In DNA form, the CDR3 reads TGTACCAGCAGCGTAGATGGATATCAGCCCCAGCATTTT.

The chain links TRBV12-3 or TRBV12-4 to TRBJ1-3, with D unresolved. V lost 5 bases and J lost 4, with 9 bases in between. The CDR3 covers 13 residues. The CDR3 is CASSPRPGNTIYF. The CDR3 DNA reads as TGTGCCAGCAGTCCCCGGCCCGGAAACACCATATATTTT.

At least ten counts were recorded for this clonotype. This chain joins TRBV2 and TRBJ1-5; 9 positions match TRBD1. From germline, CDR1 is SNHLY and CDR2 FYNNEI. Trimming removed 1 base from V and 4 bases from J; junction bases left unmatched: 2. CDR3 size: 15 residues. CDR3 nucleotides: TGTGCCAGCAGTGAAGTACAGGGGGCGAATCAGCCCCAGCATTTT. Encoded protein: CASSEVQGANQPQHF.

This clonotype was recorded a few times. CDR3 bases: TGTGCCAGCAGTGAATACGGGAGTGACTATGGCTACACCTTC. This sequence encodes CASSEYGSDYGYTF. V usage is TRBV6-1 and J usage is TRBJ1-2; D remains ambiguous. CDR1 and CDR2 (germline): MNHNS, SASEGT. V was clipped by 2 bases and J by 3 bases, with 10 bases between them. The CDR3 is 14 amino acids.

A few counts support this clonotype. The chain is built from TRBV4-2 and TRBJ1-2; D is unclear. The germline V and J ends were trimmed by 3 bases and 3 bases, with 5 bases remaining between them. The germline CDR1 and CDR2 sequences are LGHNA and YNFKEQ. There are 12 residues in the CDR3. The CDR3 bases are TGTGCCAGCAGCCAGGGCCACTATGGCTACACCTTC. This translates into CASSQGHYGYTF.

This chain uses TRBV7-2 with TRBJ2-5; 7 positions agree with TRBD1. The CDR3 extends over 15 amino acids. Germline lookup yields CDR1 SGHTA and CDR2 FQGNSA. V was pared by 2 bases and J by 2 bases, with 5 bases of the junction left unmatched. CDR3 nucleotide sequence: TGTGCCAGCAGCTTATCGGGACAGAGACAAGAGACCCAGTACTTC. Protein sequence: CASSLSGQRQETQYF. Together with reference TRBV7-2 and TRBJ2-5, the CDR3 gives the full variable domain: GAGVSQSPSNKVTEKGKDVELRCDPISGHTALYWYRQSLGQGLEFLIYFQGNSAPDKSGLPSDRFSAERTGGSVSTLTIQRTQQEDSAVYLCASSLSGQRQETQYFGPGTRLLVL.

The chain joins TRBV15 to TRBJ2-7, with a weak D call TRBD2 (5 bases). Between the trimmed V and J ends, which lost 5 bases and 6 bases, there was a span of 14 bases. Germline loops: CDR1 LNHNV, CDR2 YYDKDF (reference sequence). The CDR3 has 13 residues. CDR3: CATSQGDSVEQYF. The CDR3 DNA reads TGTGCCACCAGCCAAGGAGATAGCGTCGAGCAGTACTTC.

This rearrangement joins TRBV19 to TRBJ2-2; 7 bases fit TRBD1. The CDR3 extends over 13 amino acids. CDR1 is LNHDA, CDR2 SQIVND, per germline (reference sequence). Germline trimming cut 11 bases from V and 1 base from J; bases unmatched to any gene: 4. The CDR3 nucleotides read TGTGCCGGCCGGGACAGGAACACCGGGGAGCTGTTTTTT. This codes for CAGRDRNTGELFF. The full variable domain, in which reference TRBV19 and TRBJ2-2 provide the parts outside the CDR3, is DGGITQSPKYLFRKEGQNVTLSCEQNLNHDAMYWYRQDPGQGLRLIYYSQIVNDFQKGDIAEGYSVSREKKESFPLTVTSAQKNPTAFYLCAGRDRNTGELFFGEGSRLTVL.

The J gene is TRBJ2-7, the V gene TRBV7-2, with 7 bases matching TRBD2. V lost 1 base to trimming and J lost 3 bases; unmatched junction nucleotides: 9. The germline CDR1 and CDR2 sequences are SGHTA and FQGNSA. CDR3 length: 16 amino acids. CDR3 sequence reads: CASSLVESGTNYEQYF. The CDR3 nucleotides read TGTGCCAGCAGCTTAGTGGAATCCGGGACTAACTACGAGCAGTACTTC.

This clonotype came up a few times. This CDR3 reads CASSRTGFANTGELFF. CDR3 coding DNA: TGTGCCAGCAGTCGGACCGGGTTCGCGAACACCGGGGAGCTGTTTTTT. The rearrangement links TRBV12-3 or TRBV12-4 to TRBJ2-2, with D unclear. The CDR3 runs to 16 residues. Trimming left V 5 bases short and J 0 bases short, with 13 bases between.

This clonotype was counted at least ten times. The chain joins TRBV12-3 or TRBV12-4 to TRBJ1-5; weak D call: TRBD1 (6 bases). The V gene lost 5 bases and the J gene lost 7 bases, with 15 bases spanning the gap. CDR3 size: 14 residues. The CDR3 is CASSPTGRWQPQHF. The CDR3 DNA is TGTGCCAGCAGTCCTACAGGGAGGTGGCAGCCCCAGCATTTT.

The J gene is TRBJ2-2, the V gene TRBV7-6; 7 nucleotides match TRBD2. Germline CDR1 reads SGHVS; CDR2 reads FNYEAQ. The CDR3 consists of 15 residues. After removal of 0 bases from V and 6 bases from J, the junction contained 4 bases not matched to a gene. In DNA, the CDR3 is TGTGCCAGCAGCTTAGCGATGCGGGAGCCCGGGGAGCTGTTTTTT. Amino acid sequence: CASSLAMREPGELFF.

The chain is built from TRBV6-5 and TRBJ2-5; 11 nucleotides agree with TRBD2. Germline V gene data show CDR1 as MNHEY and CDR2 as SVGAGI. The CDR3 extends over 14 amino acids. The junction had 4 bases not matched to a gene; V was cut back by 8 bases and J by 2 bases. DNA of the CDR3: TGTGCCAGCGCGGCTAGCGGGGGGCAAGAGACCCAGTACTTC. Its translation is CASAASGGQETQYF.